This TCR beta chain was retrieved from a study of T cell repertoires in ileal Crohn's disease. Study results and limitations: Every patient over 26.8% clonality showed endoscopic recurrence. Mucosal expansions were suggested to be mainly CD8 T cells.

Looked up from germline, CDR1 is SGHAT and CDR2 is FQNNGV. Trimming took 5 bases from V and 4 from J, leaving 17 bases between them. There are 15 residues in the CDR3. As for this clone: No antigen is known for it.

TCRdb's table, derived via immunoSEQ multiplex PCR, lists solely in-frame clones and lacks some. The sample consists of roughly 13,000 clones, 82% of them appearing once. The sample was ileal tissue. This sequence joins TRBV11-2 and TRBJ1-1; maybe TRBD1 (6 bases). This clonotype originated in an adult with Crohn's disease. This CDR3 reads CASSPQQGSGTEAFF. Here the CDR3 DNA reads TGTGCCAGCAGCCCGCAACAGGGATCGGGCACTGAAGCTTTCTTT.